This T cell receptor beta chain was captured in a study of T cell responses to AZD1222 COVID-19 vaccine. This CDR3 comprises 15 residues. CDR1 is SGHRS, CDR2 YFSETQ, per germline. V trimming: 2 bases; J trimming: 4 bases; junction bases outside the gene matches: 6. Sequenced by immunoSEQ multiplex PCR; TCRdb stores in-frame clones only, minus some. This sample carries fewer than 200,000 clones, approximately 90% of them seen once, and the ten largest clones take roughly 1.7%. The receptor was isolated from an adult who received the AZD1222 COVID-19 vaccine. This sequence joins TRBV5-1 and TRBJ2-1, with 7 positions matching TRBD2. The sequencing used peripheral blood, collected 28 days after the second AZD1222 dose. The CDR3 loop reads CASSLSGGLYNEQFF. DNA for the CDR3: TGCGCCAGCAGCTTATCGGGAGGCCTGTACAATGAGCAGTTCTTC.